This entry is about one TCR beta chain. Profiled with immunoSEQ multiplex PCR; TCRdb holds only in-frame clones, not every one. The data contain under 3,500 clones, about 88% of them seen just once; the ten biggest clones take up less than 5%. The data originate from a study of tumor T cells in aggressive B-cell lymphoma. Germline-derived CDR1 and CDR2 are MGHDK and SYGVNS. Trimming took 0 bases from V and 5 from J; bases not matched to a gene: 4. The CDR3 has 16 residues. The clonotype was recovered from an adult with diffuse large B cell lymphoma. J is TRBJ2-3 and V is TRBV25-1, with 11 bases that match TRBD2. Sequencing was done on a sample of tumor tissue. The CDR3 region has the DNA TGTGCCAGCAGTGAATATAGCCTAGCGGGGGGAGATACGCAGTATTTT. This codes for CASSEYSLAGGDTQYF.